This TCR beta chain was found in a study of T cell repertoires in cytomegalovirus infection. The ends lost 4 bases at V and 1 base at J; junction bases unmatched: 4. Germline values: CDR1 MGHRA, CDR2 YSYEKL. This CDR3 is built from 15 residues. TCRdb reprocessed the reads via MiXCR and lists one record per CDR3 protein. The sample contains about 500,000 distinct CDR3 sequences, about 33% of which appear only once. This clonotype was found a few times. Antigen specificity is unknown. The specimen comprised cultured PBMCs, sampled from culture after CMV antigen stimulation. The V gene is TRBV4-1, the J gene TRBJ1-5, with TRBD1 matching over 7 bases. The TCR was taken from a human donor in good health (CMV status not recorded). Some clones in this sample may be carry-over from other donors' samples. The CDR3 reads CASSPEGQSNQPQHF. In DNA form, the CDR3 reads TGCGCCAGCAGCCCCGAGGGACAGAGCAATCAGCCCCAGCATTTT.